The 13 T cell receptor beta chains reported below all come from one sample, sequenced in a study of brain T cells in children with intractable seizures. Measured with immunoSEQ multiplex PCR; TCRdb has only the in-frame clones, and not every one. The sample consists of approximately 330,000 clones, 93% of them appearing once. Time point specified: blood from clinic visit 5 months post-surgery; TSC patient then seizure free. The sequencing used peripheral blood, collected more than 4 months after surgery. These receptors were obtained from a boy under two years old with tuberous sclerosis and intractable seizures.

CDR3: CASGADRVAITEAFF. The DNA of the CDR3 is TGTGCTAGTGGTGCCGACAGGGTCGCGATCACTGAAGCTTTCTTT. The chain is built from TRBV12-5 and TRBJ1-1, with TRBD1 identical over 7 bases. The germline V gene encodes CDR1 LGHNT and CDR2 FRNRAP. Trimming at V came to 5 bases and at J to 4 bases, leaving 10 bases not matched to a gene. This CDR3 is built from 15 residues.

The DNA for the CDR3 is TGTGCCAGCAGCGTAGATGGGGTTTTGGGTCAGCCCCAGCATTTT. Its protein product is CASSVDGVLGQPQHF. The chain joins TRBV9 to TRBJ1-5; the D is unclear. V lost 0 bases and J 6 bases, leaving 13 bases between the germline ends. CDR1 is SGDLS and CDR2 is YYNGEE in the germline V gene. This CDR3 has 15 residues.

The chain has TRBV19 and TRBJ1-5; D not certain. Trimming removed 2 bases at V and 3 bases at J, with 8 bases between. The CDR3 spans 14 residues. Looked up from germline, CDR1 is LNHDA and CDR2 is SQIVND (reference sequence). CDR3 amino acids: CASSIQAINQPQHF. DNA for the CDR3: TGTGCCAGTAGTATACAGGCGATCAATCAGCCCCAGCATTTT. The full variable domain, rest sourced from reference TRBV19 and TRBJ1-5, is DGGITQSPKYLFRKEGQNVTLSCEQNLNHDAMYWYRQDPGQGLRLIYYSQIVNDFQKGDIAEGYSVSREKKESFPLTVTSAQKNPTAFYLCASSIQAINQPQHFGDGTRLSIL.

The chain couples TRBV4-1 to TRBJ2-3; D not resolved. Per the germline V gene, CDR1 is MGHRA and CDR2 is YSYEKL. With 1 base removed from V and 6 bases from J, the gap between germline ends came to 5 bases. The CDR3 is 12 residues long. Here the CDR3 DNA reads TGCGCCAGCAGCCAAGGAGGCGATACGCAGTATTTT. It is translated as CASSQGGDTQYF.

This rearrangement joins TRBV6-5 to TRBJ1-1; D gene uncertain. Between the trimmed V and J ends, which lost 1 base and 0 bases, there was a span of 3 bases. The CDR3 spans 13 residues. Germline CDR1 reads MNHEY; CDR2 reads SVGAGI. In DNA form, the CDR3 reads TGTGCCAGCAGTTACTTGTTGAACACTGAAGCTTTCTTT. Translation gives CASSYLLNTEAFF.

The chain uses TRBV5-4 and TRBJ2-7; D may be TRBD2 (5 bases). Germline-derived CDR1 and CDR2 are SGHNT and YYREEE (reference sequence). V gave up 2 bases and J gave up 5 bases, with 11 bases separating them. This CDR3 is 13 amino acids long. The CDR3 DNA sequence: TGTGCCAGCAGCTTCGGGGTCGAGGACGAGCAGTACTTC. Translation: CASSFGVEDEQYF.

J is TRBJ1-1 and V is TRBV5-6; D is uncertain. The CDR3 consists of 13 residues. Germline CDR1 reads SGHDT; CDR2 reads YYEEEE. V was trimmed by 7 bases and J by 3 bases, leaving 13 bases between them. In nucleotides, the CDR3 is TGTGCCAGCCGGCGGAGTCCACACACTGAAGCTTTCTTT. It specifies CASRRSPHTEAFF.

The genes are TRBV6-5 and TRBJ2-3, with TRBD2 matching 11 bases. This CDR3 spans 13 amino acids. Trimming cost V 8 bases and J 15 bases; bases outside gene matches: 13. The germline V gene encodes CDR1 MNHEY and CDR2 SVGAGI. The CDR3 protein is CASHTSGGPEYYF. The CDR3 bases are TGTGCCAGCCATACTAGCGGGGGACCCGAGTACTATTTT.

This rearrangement joins TRBV9 to TRBJ2-5; D is unclear. Germline V gene lookup returns CDR1 SGDLS and CDR2 YYNGEE. Deletions cut 0 bases from V and 4 bases from J, with 7 bases between. There are 13 residues in the CDR3. The CDR3 loop reads CASSVVERETQYF. The CDR3 DNA is TGTGCCAGCAGCGTAGTAGAACGAGAGACCCAGTACTTC.

The V gene is TRBV7-2, the J gene TRBJ2-7, with TRBD2 identical over 9 bases. Germline CDR1 SGHTA, CDR2 FQGNSA. J gave up 4 bases and V 2 bases, and 9 bases lay outside the gene matches. This CDR3 has 16 residues. The CDR3 sequence is CASSLILAGAVYEQYF. CDR3 DNA sequence: TGTGCCAGCAGCTTAATATTAGCGGGGGCCGTTTACGAGCAGTACTTC.

The rearrangement links TRBV7-9 to TRBJ2-1; a possible D gene is TRBD2 (6 bases). CDR1 and CDR2 (germline): SEHNR, FQNEAQ (reference sequence). CDR3 length: 17 residues. V was trimmed by 2 bases and J by 10 bases, leaving 24 bases between them. The CDR3 coding sequence is TGTGCCAGCAGCTTAAAGTTGGAGGCTAGCGCAGGTCGGGAGCAGTTCTTC. This codes for CASSLKLEASAGREQFF.

The chain uses TRBV5-1 and TRBJ1-1; D possibly corresponds to TRBD1 (6 bases). V was trimmed by 0 bases and J by 5 bases, leaving 8 bases between them. Germline loops: CDR1 SGHRS, CDR2 YFSETQ. The CDR3 sequence is 13 residues long. CDR3 loop: CASSLEGETEAFF. The CDR3 region has the DNA TGCGCCAGCAGCTTGGAGGGGGAGACTGAAGCTTTCTTT.

The chain employs TRBV7-6 and TRBJ2-3, with a weak D call TRBD2 (5 bases). The germline V gene has CDR1 SGHVS and CDR2 FNYEAQ. V lost 1 base, J lost 0 bases, and 8 bases lay in between. The CDR3 runs to 15 residues. CDR3 residues: CASSLVPSSTDTQYF. The CDR3 nucleotides are TGTGCCAGCAGCTTAGTTCCTAGCAGCACAGATACGCAGTATTTT.